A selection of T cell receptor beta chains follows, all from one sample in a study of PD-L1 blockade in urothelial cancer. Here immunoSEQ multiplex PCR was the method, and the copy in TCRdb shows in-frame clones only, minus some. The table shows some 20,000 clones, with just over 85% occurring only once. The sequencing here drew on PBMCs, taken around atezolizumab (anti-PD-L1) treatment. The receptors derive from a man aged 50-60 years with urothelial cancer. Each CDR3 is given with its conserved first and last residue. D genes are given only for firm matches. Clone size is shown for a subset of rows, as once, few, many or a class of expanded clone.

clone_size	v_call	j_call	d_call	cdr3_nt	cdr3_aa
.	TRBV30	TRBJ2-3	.	TGTGCCTGGAGTCCCAGGGGCGGGAGAATAGGCACAGATACGCAGTATTTT	CAWSPRGGRIGTDTQYF
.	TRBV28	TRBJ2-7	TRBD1	TGTGCCAGCAGCTTAGTCCCGGGACAGGGCTACGAGCAGTACTTC	CASSLVPGQGYEQYF
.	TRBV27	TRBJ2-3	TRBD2	TGTGCCAGCATACTAGCGGGCACAGATACGCAGTATTTT	CASILAGTDTQYF
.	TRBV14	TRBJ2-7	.	TGTGCCAGCAGCCCAAATCAGGGGTCGAGGGGCGAGCAGTACTTC	CASSPNQGSRGEQYF
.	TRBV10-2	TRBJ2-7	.	TGCGCCAGCGGGACATTCCTTACCTACGAGCAGTACTTC	CASGTFLTYEQYF
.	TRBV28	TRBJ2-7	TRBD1	TGTGCCAGCATCCCAGGGGACAGAAAGACCTACGAGCAGTACTTC	CASIPGDRKTYEQYF
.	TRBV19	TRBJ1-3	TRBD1	TGTGCCAGTAGTCTCGAGACAGGGCCCTCTGGAAACACCATATATTTT	CASSLETGPSGNTIYF
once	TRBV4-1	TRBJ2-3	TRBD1	TGCGCCAGCAGCCTTTCACCGGGACAGTCTGCAGATACGCAGTATTTT	CASSLSPGQSADTQYF
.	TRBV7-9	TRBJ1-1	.	TGTGCCAGCAGCTTAGAAGGAGTGAACACTGAAGCTTTCTTT	CASSLEGVNTEAFF
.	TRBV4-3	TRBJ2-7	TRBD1	TGCGCCAGCAGCCAAAGGACAGGACCCTACTACGAGCAGTACTTC	CASSQRTGPYYEQYF
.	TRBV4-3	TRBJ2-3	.	TGCGCCAGCAGCCAACGGAGAGAGAGGGATACGCAGTATTTT	CASSQRRERDTQYF
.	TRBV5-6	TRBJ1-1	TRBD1	TGTGCCAGCAGCTTGGAGGGACAGCTAAACACTGAAGCTTTCTTT	CASSLEGQLNTEAFF
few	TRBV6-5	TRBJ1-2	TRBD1	TGTGCCAGCAGCCCGACAGGGAACTATGGCTACACCTTC	CASSPTGNYGYTF
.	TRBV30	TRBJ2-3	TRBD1	TGTGCCTGGAGTCCCGGGACAGGGGGCCCAGATACGCAGTATTTT	CAWSPGTGGPDTQYF
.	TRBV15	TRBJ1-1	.	TGTGCCACCAGCAGAGATTACGTGGGGGGCACTGAAGCTTTCTTT	CATSRDYVGGTEAFF
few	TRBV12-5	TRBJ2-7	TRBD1	TGTGCTAGTGGTGGGACAGGAATATTTTACGAGCAGTACTTC	CASGGTGIFYEQYF
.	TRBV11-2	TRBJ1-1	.	TGTGCCAGCAGCTTAGAATGGGGCAGGTCGCACACTGAAGCTTTCTTT	CASSLEWGRSHTEAFF
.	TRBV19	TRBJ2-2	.	TGTGCCAGTAGTATAACCCCGAAGACAGTACCCTCTAGGGACACCGGGGAGCTGTTTTTT	CASSITPKTVPSRDTGELFF
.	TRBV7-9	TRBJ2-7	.	TGTGCCAGCACCCCCGGGGGATACGAGCAGTACTTC	CASTPGGYEQYF
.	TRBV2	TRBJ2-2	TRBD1	TGTGCCAGCAGCCCCGGGACAGTTAACACCGGGGAGCTGTTTTTT	CASSPGTVNTGELFF
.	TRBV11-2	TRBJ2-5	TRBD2	TGTGCCAGCAGCTTTCTAGCGGGGCCTCAAGAGACCCAGTACTTC	CASSFLAGPQETQYF
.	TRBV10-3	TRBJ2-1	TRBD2	TGTGCCATCAGTGAGTCTAGCGGGGGCCAGGGAGGGGGGCAGTTCTTC	CAISESSGGQGGGQFF
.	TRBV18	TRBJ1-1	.	TGTGCCAGCTCAGATGCAGAGAACACTGAAGCTTTCTTT	CASSDAENTEAFF
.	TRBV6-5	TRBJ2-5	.	TGTGCCAGCAGTTATTCGTACAGCCAAGAGACCCAGTACTTC	CASSYSYSQETQYF
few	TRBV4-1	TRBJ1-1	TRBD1	TGCGCCAGCAGCCGACAGGGGGCAGGAACTGAAGCTTTCTTT	CASSRQGAGTEAFF
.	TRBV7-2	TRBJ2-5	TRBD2	TGTGCCAGCAGCCGGGCGGGGGGGTCAGGGGAGACCCAGTACTTC	CASSRAGGSGETQYF
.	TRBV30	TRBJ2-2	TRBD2	TGTGCCTGGAGAAAGGCTAGCGGGAGGCCCATTAACACCGGGGAGCTGTTTTTT	CAWRKASGRPINTGELFF
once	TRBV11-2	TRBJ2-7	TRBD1	TGTGCCAGCAGCTGGGACGCAGGGGGCTACTACGAGCAGTACTTC	CASSWDAGGYYEQYF
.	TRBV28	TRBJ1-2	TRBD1	TGTGCCAGCGTTAGGGGACAGGGGGCGCAGGGCTACACCTTC	CASVRGQGAQGYTF
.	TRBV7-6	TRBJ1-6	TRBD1	TGTGCCAGCAGAGCCGGGACAGGGCTTAATTCACCCCTCCACTTT	CASRAGTGLNSPLHF
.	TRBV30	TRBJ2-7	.	TGTGCCTGGAGACAGGATTCCTACGAGCAGTACTTC	CAWRQDSYEQYF
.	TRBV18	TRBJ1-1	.	TGTGCCAGCTCACCACTTAGACAGTTCACTGAAGCTTTCTTT	CASSPLRQFTEAFF
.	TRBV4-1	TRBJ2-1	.	TGCGCCAGCAGCCAACAACTAGTTCTTACCTACAATGAGCAGTTCTTC	CASSQQLVLTYNEQFF
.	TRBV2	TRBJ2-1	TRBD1	TGTGCCAGTTCACAGGGGTCTATGAACAATGAGCAGTTCTTC	CASSQGSMNNEQFF
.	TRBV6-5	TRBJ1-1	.	TGTGCCAGCAGTTACGGGAGTAGGGTAACGGGCACTGAAGCTTTCTTT	CASSYGSRVTGTEAFF
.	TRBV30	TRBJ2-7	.	TGTGCCTGGCAGTCTGGAGACGAGCAGTACTTC	CAWQSGDEQYF
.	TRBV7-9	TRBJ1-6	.	TGTGCCAGCAGCCCGTCTATAGGGGAACGCTGGGATTCACCCCTCCACTTT	CASSPSIGERWDSPLHF
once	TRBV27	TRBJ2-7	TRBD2	TGTGCCAGCAGTCCCGGGACTAGCGGGTACGAGCAGTACTTC	CASSPGTSGYEQYF
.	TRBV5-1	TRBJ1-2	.	TGCGCCAGCAGCTTAGATAATGGCGGCGGCTACACCTTC	CASSLDNGGGYTF
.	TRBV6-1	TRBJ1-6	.	TGTGCCAGCAGTGAAGGGCGGCCAAATTCACCCCTCCACTTT	CASSEGRPNSPLHF
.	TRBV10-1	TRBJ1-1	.	TGCGCCAGCAGAGAACGGGAAAACACTGAAGCTTTCTTT	CASRERENTEAFF
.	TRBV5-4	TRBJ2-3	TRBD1	TGTGCCAGCAGCTTTAGGGGGCGAACAGATACGCAGTATTTT	CASSFRGRTDTQYF
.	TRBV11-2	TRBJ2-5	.	TGTGCCAGCAGCCTCAGGGGCCAAGAGACCCAGTACTTC	CASSLRGQETQYF
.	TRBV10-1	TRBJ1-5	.	TGCGCCAGCAGTGGACAGAGCAATCAGCCCCAGCATTTT	CASSGQSNQPQHF
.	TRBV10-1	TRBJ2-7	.	TGCGCCAGCAGTCCAACGGGACTGTTCTACGAGCAGTACTTC	CASSPTGLFYEQYF
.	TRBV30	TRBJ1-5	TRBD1	TGTGCCTGGAGTCCGGAGACAGGGAGAAGCAATCAGCCCCAGCATTTT	CAWSPETGRSNQPQHF
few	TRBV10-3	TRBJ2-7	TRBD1	TGTGCCATCACCGGGACAGAGGGGGACTACGAGCAGTACTTC	CAITGTEGDYEQYF
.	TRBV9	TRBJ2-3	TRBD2	TGTGCCAGCAGCGCAACCCCCTCGGGACTAGCAGACACAGATACGCAGTATTTT	CASSATPSGLADTDTQYF
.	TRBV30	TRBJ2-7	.	TGTGCCTGGATTCAGGGGTTTGGATACGAGCAGTACTTC	CAWIQGFGYEQYF
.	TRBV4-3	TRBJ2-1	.	TGCGCCAGCAGCCAACCGGGACTTCCCAATGAGCAGTTCTTC	CASSQPGLPNEQFF
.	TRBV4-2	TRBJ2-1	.	TGTGCCAGCAGCCAAGGTGGCGGGGTCTCCTACAATGAGCAGTTCTTC	CASSQGGGVSYNEQFF
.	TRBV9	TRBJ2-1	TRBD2	TGTGCCAGCAGCCCGTTTCTAGCGGTTTCCTACAATGAGCAGTTCTTC	CASSPFLAVSYNEQFF
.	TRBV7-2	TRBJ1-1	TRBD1	TGTGCCAGCAGCTTATACAGGGGCGGGAACACTGAAGCTTTCTTT	CASSLYRGGNTEAFF
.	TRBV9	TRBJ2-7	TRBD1	TGTGCCAGCAGCGACCCGGGACAGGGTGCCTACGAGCAGTACTTC	CASSDPGQGAYEQYF
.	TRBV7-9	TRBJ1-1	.	TGTGCCAGCAGCTGGGGAACAGGGAACACTGAAGCTTTCTTT	CASSWGTGNTEAFF
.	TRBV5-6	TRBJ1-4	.	TGTGCCAGCAGCTTTGGAAGACGGGCAACTAATGAAAAACTGTTTTTT	CASSFGRRATNEKLFF
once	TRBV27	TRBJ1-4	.	TGTGCCATCCAACTGAGTGCATCCGAGAAACTGTTTTTT	CAIQLSASEKLFF
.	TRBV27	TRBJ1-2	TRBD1	TGTGCCAGCGCCTCGCCGGGACAGGGGGCATATGGCTACACCTTC	CASASPGQGAYGYTF
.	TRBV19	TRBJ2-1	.	TGTGCCAGTAGGGACAAACCTTACAATGAGCAGTTCTTC	CASRDKPYNEQFF